This TCR beta chain originates from a study of cytomegalovirus exposure and HLA in healthy donors. The PCR ran on 60 Vbeta and 13 Jbeta primers. The repertoire was sequenced with immunoSEQ multiplex PCR; TCRdb's copy has only in-frame clones and lacks some. The table has roughly 170,000 clones, about 80% seen once. On this clone: Its antigen is unidentified.

Study-wide results and caveats: Some public TCRs appeared in many individuals, while most sequences were rare. The authors later found TCR association rates varying by HLA locus, with DRB1 most and HLA-C fewest. Some segments of the V type, notably TRBV6-2 and TRBV6-3, were excluded as indistinguishable.

Germline-derived CDR1 and CDR2 are SEHNR and FQNEAQ (reference sequence). This CDR3 region has 14 residues. Trimming cost V 0 bases and J 6 bases; bases outside gene matches: 4. Sequenced: PBMCs. The chain recombines TRBV7-9 with TRBJ1-2, with 7 bases lining up with TRBD1. The origin of this receptor is a man aged 25-45 years in good health and CMV-seronegative. Written as DNA, the CDR3 is TGTGCCAGCAGCTTAGCTATCCAGGGGGATGGCTACACCTTC. Translation: CASSLAIQGDGYTF.